Below, 16 T cell receptor beta chains from the same sample are listed, as sequenced in a study of blood T cell repertoires in COVID-19. Measured with immunoSEQ multiplex PCR; TCRdb has only the in-frame clones, and not every one. Seen here are roughly 200,000 clones, about four fifths observed once, and the top ten hold 6% to 8.5%. Specimen: peripheral blood. The receptors were gathered from a man aged 55 to 70 with acute or convalescent COVID-19.

The rearrangement joins TRBV19 to TRBJ2-7; 8 nucleotides align to TRBD1. Germline V gene data show CDR1 as LNHDA and CDR2 as SQIVND (reference sequence). The CDR3 has 14 amino acids. V was pared by 1 base and J by 3 bases, with 2 bases of the junction left unmatched. The CDR3 nucleotides are TGTGCCAGTAGTATAGGAACAGGGGGCTACGAGCAGTACTTC. This translates into CASSIGTGGYEQYF.

The V gene is TRBV6-5, the J gene TRBJ1-1; the match to TRBD1 covers 9 bases. From germline, CDR1 is MNHEY and CDR2 SVGAGI. CDR3 length: 14 amino acids. J lost 1 base, V lost 6 bases, and 3 bases had no gene match. CDR3 DNA: TGTGCCAGCAGGCGACAGGGGGGGAACACTGAAGCTTTCTTT. Translating gives CASRRQGGNTEAFF.

The chain has TRBV9 and TRBJ2-1, with 7 bases matching TRBD1. CDR1 and CDR2 from the germline V gene are SGDLS and YYNGEE. This CDR3 contains 17 residues. J lost 4 bases, V lost 0 bases, and 10 bases had no gene match. The CDR3 is CASSVEGGGRSYNEQFF. The CDR3 DNA reads TGTGCCAGCAGCGTAGAAGGGGGCGGGCGATCGTACAATGAGCAGTTCTTC.

The rearrangement uses TRBV14 and TRBJ2-1; the D gene is possibly TRBD1 (7 bases). The CDR3 covers 16 residues. V shed 0 bases and J shed 3 bases, with 12 bases lying between them. The germline V gene has CDR1 SGHDN and CDR2 FVKESK. Written as DNA, the CDR3 is TGTGCCAGCAGCCAAGAAGGAGGGGGCAACTACAATGAGCAGTTCTTC. This codes for CASSQEGGGNYNEQFF.

This clone was observed once. The chain employs TRBV5-4 and TRBJ1-3, with 7 bases lining up with TRBD1. V shed 3 bases, J shed 0 bases, and the junction held 6 bases outside the gene matches. Looked up from germline, CDR1 is SGHNT and CDR2 is YYREEE (reference sequence). The CDR3 sequence is 16 residues long. The CDR3 reads CASSSGTARSGNTIYF. CDR3 nucleotide sequence: TGTGCCAGCAGCTCTGGGACAGCCCGCTCTGGAAACACCATATATTTT.

This clone is a singleton in its sample. The chain uses TRBV3-1 (or the pseudogene TRBV3-2) and TRBJ1-1, with 9 bases aligning to TRBD1. Germline assignment: CDR1 LGHDT and CDR2 YNNKEL (reference sequence). The CDR3 loop spans 12 amino acids. After removal of 2 bases from V and 11 bases from J, the junction contained 3 bases not matched to a gene. The CDR3 reads CASSQTDRGAFF. The CDR3 DNA reads TGTGCCAGCAGCCAAACTGACAGGGGGGCTTTCTTT.

The genes are TRBV5-1 and TRBJ2-7; perhaps TRBD2 as D (6 bases). This CDR3 comprises 15 residues. V was shortened by 0 bases and J by 2 bases, with 12 bases between the two germline ends. Germline V gene lookup returns CDR1 SGHRS and CDR2 YFSETQ. CDR3 sequence: CASSLDAGTAYEQYF. CDR3 bases: TGCGCCAGCAGCTTGGATGCGGGGACTGCCTACGAGCAGTACTTC.

This clone appeared a few times. V usage is TRBV5-1 and J usage is TRBJ1-1; no reliable D call. Trimming left V 4 bases short and J 1 base short, with 8 bases between. Germline-derived CDR1 and CDR2 are SGHRS and YFSETQ. The CDR3 is 13 residues long. Here the CDR3 DNA reads TGCGCCAGCAGCCAGGTCCAGAACACTGAAGCTTTCTTT. Protein sequence: CASSQVQNTEAFF.

The chain links TRBV12-5 to TRBJ1-4; 7 nucleotides align to TRBD1. V lost 5 bases and J lost 0; bases outside the gene matches: 9. The CDR3 consists of 17 residues. CDR1 is LGHNT and CDR2 is FRNRAP in the germline V gene. The CDR3 nucleotides are TGTGCTAGTGGTCCCCCAGGGGGGCTTGCAACTAATGAAAAACTGTTTTTT. This translates into CASGPPGGLATNEKLFF.

V usage is TRBV3-1 (or the pseudogene TRBV3-2) and J usage is TRBJ2-3; perhaps TRBD2 as D (5 bases). The V gene lost 5 bases and the J gene lost 3 bases, with 12 bases spanning the gap. Germline CDR1 reads LGHDT; CDR2 reads YNNKEL (reference sequence). The CDR3 runs 14 residues. CDR3 in amino acids: CASSSRRSTDTQYF. CDR3 coding DNA: TGTGCCAGCAGCTCAAGGAGGTCGACAGATACGCAGTATTTT.

This chain uses TRBV7-2 with TRBJ1-3; D not resolved. With 5 bases removed from V and 0 bases from J, the gap between germline ends came to 11 bases. The CDR3 is 15 residues long. The germline CDR1 and CDR2 sequences are SGHTA and FQGNSA. The CDR3 loop reads CASSKGGVSGNTIYF. CDR3 DNA sequence: TGTGCCAGCAGCAAAGGCGGGGTCTCTGGAAACACCATATATTTT. Variable domain in full (rest from reference TRBV7-2 and TRBJ1-3): GAGVSQSPSNKVTEKGKDVELRCDPISGHTALYWYRQSLGQGLEFLIYFQGNSAPDKSGLPSDRFSAERTGGSVSTLTIQRTQQEDSAVYLCASSKGGVSGNTIYFGEGSWLTVV.

This clone was recorded a few times. The CDR3: CASSLAEDQPQHF. The CDR3 DNA follows: TGTGCCAGCAGCTTGGCCGAGGATCAGCCCCAGCATTTT. The chain recombines TRBV5-5 with TRBJ1-5, with no clear D. The germline CDR1 and CDR2 sequences are SGHKS and YYEKEE (reference sequence). V dropped 0 bases and J dropped 5 bases, with 6 bases sitting between them. The CDR3 loop spans 13 amino acids.

This chain connects TRBV15 to TRBJ1-5; 8 bases map to TRBD1. Germline V lookup: CDR1 LNHNV, CDR2 YYDKDF (reference sequence). V trimming: 4 bases; J trimming: 8 bases; junction bases outside the gene matches: 7. CDR3 length: 14 amino acids. CDR3: CATSIQTGGEPQHF. The CDR3 region has the DNA TGTGCCACCAGCATTCAAACAGGGGGTGAGCCCCAGCATTTT.

The genes are TRBV29-1 and TRBJ2-7; D possibly corresponds to TRBD2 (5 bases). The CDR3 spans 12 residues. V dropped 4 bases and J dropped 4 bases, with 11 bases sitting between them. Germline V gene lookup returns CDR1 SQVTM and CDR2 ANQGSEA. Here the CDR3 DNA reads TGCAGCGTTGGGACTTTTGAATACGAGCAGTACTTC. It yields the protein CSVGTFEYEQYF.

This clone was observed once. V is TRBV5-1 and J is TRBJ1-5, with D hard to call. Trimming removed 4 bases from V and 9 bases from J, with 17 bases in between. Germline lookup yields CDR1 SGHRS and CDR2 YFSETQ. This CDR3 spans 14 amino acids. CDR3 sequence (DNA): TGCGCCAGCAGCACCGGGCCGGGAGAGGGGCCCCAGCATTTT. It codes for CASSTGPGEGPQHF.

V gene TRBV5-6 combines with J gene TRBJ1-2; no definite D call. The CDR3 spans 11 residues. CDR1 is SGHDT, CDR2 YYEEEE, per germline. Deletions cut 1 base from V and 8 bases from J, with 6 bases between. Here the CDR3 DNA reads TGTGCCAGCAGCTTGAATGCGGGCTACACCTTC. It is translated as CASSLNAGYTF.